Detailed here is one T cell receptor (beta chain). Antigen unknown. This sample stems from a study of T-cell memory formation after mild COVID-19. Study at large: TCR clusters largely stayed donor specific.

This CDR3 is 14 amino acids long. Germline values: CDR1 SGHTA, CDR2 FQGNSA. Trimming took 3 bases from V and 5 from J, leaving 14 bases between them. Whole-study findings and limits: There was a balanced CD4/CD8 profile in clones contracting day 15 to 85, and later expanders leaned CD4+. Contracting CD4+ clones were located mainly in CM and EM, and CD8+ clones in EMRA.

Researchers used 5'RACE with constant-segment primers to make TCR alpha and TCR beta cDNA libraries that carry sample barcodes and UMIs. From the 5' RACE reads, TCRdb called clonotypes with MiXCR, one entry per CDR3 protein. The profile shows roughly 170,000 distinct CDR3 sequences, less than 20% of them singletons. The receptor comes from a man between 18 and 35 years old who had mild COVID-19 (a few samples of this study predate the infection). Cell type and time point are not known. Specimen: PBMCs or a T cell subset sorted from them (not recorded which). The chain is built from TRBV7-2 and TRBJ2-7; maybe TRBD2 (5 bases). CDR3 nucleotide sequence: TGTGCCAGCAGCTTGGCGGGCAGGAGCGACGAGCAGTACGTC. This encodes CASSLAGRSDEQYV.